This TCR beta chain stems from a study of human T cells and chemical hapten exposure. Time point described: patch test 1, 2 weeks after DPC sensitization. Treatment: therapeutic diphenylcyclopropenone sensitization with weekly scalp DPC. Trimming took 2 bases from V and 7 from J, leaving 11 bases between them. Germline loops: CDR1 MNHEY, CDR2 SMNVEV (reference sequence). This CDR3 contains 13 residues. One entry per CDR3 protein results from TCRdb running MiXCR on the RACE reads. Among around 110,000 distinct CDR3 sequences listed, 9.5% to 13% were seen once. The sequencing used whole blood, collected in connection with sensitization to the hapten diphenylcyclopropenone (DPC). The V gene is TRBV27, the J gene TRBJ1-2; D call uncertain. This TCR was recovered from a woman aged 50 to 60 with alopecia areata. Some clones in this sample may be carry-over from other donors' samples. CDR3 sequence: CASSLNREFGYTF. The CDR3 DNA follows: TGTGCCAGCAGTTTAAATCGGGAGTTTGGCTACACCTTC.